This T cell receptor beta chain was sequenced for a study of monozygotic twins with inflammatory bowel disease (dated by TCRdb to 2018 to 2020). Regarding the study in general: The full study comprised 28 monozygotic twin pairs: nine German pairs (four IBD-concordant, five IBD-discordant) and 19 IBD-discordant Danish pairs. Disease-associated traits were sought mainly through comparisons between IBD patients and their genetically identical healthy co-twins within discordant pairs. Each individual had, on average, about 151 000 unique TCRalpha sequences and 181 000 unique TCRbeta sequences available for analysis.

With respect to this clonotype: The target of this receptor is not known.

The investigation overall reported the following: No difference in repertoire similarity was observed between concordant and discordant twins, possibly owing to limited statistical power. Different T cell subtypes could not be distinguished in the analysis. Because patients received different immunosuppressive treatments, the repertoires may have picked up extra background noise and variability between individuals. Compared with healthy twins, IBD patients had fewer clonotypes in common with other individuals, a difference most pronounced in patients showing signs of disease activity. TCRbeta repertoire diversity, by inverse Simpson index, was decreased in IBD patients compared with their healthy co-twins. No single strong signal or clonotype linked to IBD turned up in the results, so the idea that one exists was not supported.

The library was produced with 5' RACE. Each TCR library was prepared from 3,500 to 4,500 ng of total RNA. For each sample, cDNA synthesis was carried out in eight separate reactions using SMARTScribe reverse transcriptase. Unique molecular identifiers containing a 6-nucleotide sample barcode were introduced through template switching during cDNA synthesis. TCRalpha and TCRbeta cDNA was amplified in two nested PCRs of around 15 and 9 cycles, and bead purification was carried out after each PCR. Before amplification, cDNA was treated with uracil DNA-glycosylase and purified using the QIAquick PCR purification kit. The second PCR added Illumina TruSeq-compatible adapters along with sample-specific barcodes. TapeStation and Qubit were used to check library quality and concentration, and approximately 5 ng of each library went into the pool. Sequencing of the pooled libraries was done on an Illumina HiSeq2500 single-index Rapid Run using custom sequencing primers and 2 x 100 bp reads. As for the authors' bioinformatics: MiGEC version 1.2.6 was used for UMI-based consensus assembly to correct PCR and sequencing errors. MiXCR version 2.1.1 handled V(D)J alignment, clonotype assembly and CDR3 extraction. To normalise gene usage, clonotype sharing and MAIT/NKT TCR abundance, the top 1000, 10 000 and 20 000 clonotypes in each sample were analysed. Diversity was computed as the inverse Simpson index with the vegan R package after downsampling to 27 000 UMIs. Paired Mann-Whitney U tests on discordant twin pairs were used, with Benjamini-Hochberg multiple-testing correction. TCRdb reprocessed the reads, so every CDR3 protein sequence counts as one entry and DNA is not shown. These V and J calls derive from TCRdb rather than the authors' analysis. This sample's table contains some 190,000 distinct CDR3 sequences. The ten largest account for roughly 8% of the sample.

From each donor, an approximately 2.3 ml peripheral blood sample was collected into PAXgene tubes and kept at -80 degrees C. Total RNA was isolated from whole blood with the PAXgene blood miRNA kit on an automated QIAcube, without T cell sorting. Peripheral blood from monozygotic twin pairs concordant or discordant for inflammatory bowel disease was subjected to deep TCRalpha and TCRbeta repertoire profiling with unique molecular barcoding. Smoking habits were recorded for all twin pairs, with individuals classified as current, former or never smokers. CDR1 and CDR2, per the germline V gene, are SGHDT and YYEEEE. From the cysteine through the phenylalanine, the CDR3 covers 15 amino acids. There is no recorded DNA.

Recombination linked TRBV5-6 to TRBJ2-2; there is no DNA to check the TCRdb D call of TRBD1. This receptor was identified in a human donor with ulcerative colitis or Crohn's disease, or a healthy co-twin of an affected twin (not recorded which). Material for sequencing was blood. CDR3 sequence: CASSPLGAVTGELFF.